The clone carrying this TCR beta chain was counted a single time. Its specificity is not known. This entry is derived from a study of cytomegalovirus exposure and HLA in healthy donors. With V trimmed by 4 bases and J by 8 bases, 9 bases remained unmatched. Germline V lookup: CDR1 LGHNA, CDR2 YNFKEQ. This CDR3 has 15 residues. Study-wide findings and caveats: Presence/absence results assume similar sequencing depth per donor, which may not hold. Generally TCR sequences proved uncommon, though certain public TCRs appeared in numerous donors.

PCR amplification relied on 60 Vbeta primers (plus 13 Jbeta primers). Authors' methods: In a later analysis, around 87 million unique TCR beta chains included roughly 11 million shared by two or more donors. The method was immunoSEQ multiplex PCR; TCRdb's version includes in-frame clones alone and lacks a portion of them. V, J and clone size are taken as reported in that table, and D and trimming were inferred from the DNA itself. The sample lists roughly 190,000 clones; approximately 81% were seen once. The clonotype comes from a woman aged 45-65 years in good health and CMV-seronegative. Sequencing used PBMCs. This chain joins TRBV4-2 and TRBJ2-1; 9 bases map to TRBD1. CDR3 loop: CASSRRDRDGDEQFF. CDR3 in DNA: TGTGCCAGCAGCCGCCGGGACAGGGACGGGGATGAGCAGTTCTTC.